The 21 T cell receptor beta chains given below trace back to one sample, sequenced in a study of OX40 agonist ivuxolimab in advanced cancers. Library prep was done by the immunoSEQ multiplex PCR assay. Here the immuneACCESS table is served through TCRdb, limited to in-frame sequences with V and J called. Missing clones are a known gap in these copies; in checked studies unresolved V genes cover under half, and the rest lacks a known reason. The sample table records approximately 74,000 clones; roughly 80% of these occur just once. The ten biggest clones cover 5.5% of the sample. Here the sequenced sample was CD4+ or CD8+ T cells sorted from blood, taken in a trial of the OX40 agonist ivuxolimab. These receptors were collected from an adult with an advanced solid tumor such as melanoma, head and neck, liver or kidney cancer.

The CDR3 coding sequence is TGTGCCAGCAGCTTAGGGCCAGGAACTTACGAGCAGTACGTC. It translates to CASSLGPGTYEQYV. The chain combines TRBV11-2 with TRBJ2-7; D gene unclear. Trimming left V 1 base short and J 4 bases short, with 11 bases between. This CDR3 comprises 14 residues. Germline V gene lookup returns CDR1 SGHAT and CDR2 FQNNGV.

This chain links TRBV19 with TRBJ1-3; unclear D gene. Germline V gene sequence: CDR1 LNHDA, CDR2 SQIVND (reference sequence). Trimming stripped 11 bases from V and 4 bases from J, with 18 bases between. The CDR3 is made up of 14 amino acids. The CDR3 loop is CAATSLGYGNTIYF. Here the CDR3 DNA reads TGTGCCGCTACTTCATTGGGTTACGGAAACACCATATATTTT.

This clone showed up just once. The CDR3, as DNA: TGTGCCAGCAGCTTAGGTGTCAATCAGCCCCAGCATTTT. It is translated as CASSLGVNQPQHF. The V call is TRBV7-9, the J call TRBJ1-5; D gene ambiguous. Germline CDR1 is SEHNR and CDR2 is FQNEAQ (reference sequence). Between the trimmed V and J ends, which lost 1 base and 3 bases, there was a span of 4 bases. The CDR3 contains 13 residues. The whole variable domain, remainder taken from reference TRBV7-9 and TRBJ1-5, is DTGVSQNPRHKITKRGQNVTFRCDPISEHNRLYWYRQTLGQGPEFLTYFQNEAQLEKSRLLSDRFSAERPKGSFSTLEIQRTEQGDSAMYLCASSLGVNQPQHFGDGTRLSIL.

The chain recombines TRBV11-3 with TRBJ2-2, with TRBD2 matching over 9 bases. The CDR3 has 16 residues. Germline CDR1 is SGHNT and CDR2 is YENEEA. The J segment lost 1 base and the V segment lost 8 bases, leaving 8 bases of the junction unmatched. The DNA for the CDR3 is TGTGCCAGCGCAAAGGGCGGGAGGGGGAACACCGGGGAGCTGTTTTTT. It encodes CASAKGGRGNTGELFF.

The genes are TRBV5-1 and TRBJ2-7; D gene uncertain. This CDR3 comprises 17 residues. The germline gives CDR1 SGHRS, CDR2 YFSETQ. The V end lost 1 base, the J end lost 0 bases, and 17 bases lay between the germline ends. The CDR3 is CASSLSLKAWSSYEQYV. CDR3 nucleotides: TGCGCCAGCAGCTTGAGCTTGAAAGCGTGGAGCTCCTACGAGCAGTACGTC.

The J gene is TRBJ1-1, the V gene TRBV19; D not certain. Germline CDR1 reads LNHDA; CDR2 reads SQIVND (reference sequence). Trimming stripped 5 bases from V and 4 bases from J, with 11 bases between. The CDR3 spans 13 residues. CDR3 sequence: CASSFQAGTEAFF. The CDR3, as DNA: TGTGCCAGTAGTTTCCAGGCAGGCACTGAAGCTTTCTTT.

V gene TRBV7-2 combines with J gene TRBJ2-1; a weak D match, TRBD1 (5 bases). Germline loops: CDR1 SGHTA, CDR2 FQGNSA. Between the trimmed V and J ends, which lost 5 bases and 10 bases, there was a span of 12 bases. This CDR3 contains 12 residues. The CDR3 reads CASSLVSGEQFF. In nucleotides, the CDR3 is TGTGCCAGCAGCCTCGTTTCAGGGGAGCAGTTCTTC.

The chain is built from TRBV9 and TRBJ1-1; D is ambiguous. Germline CDR1 SGDLS, CDR2 YYNGEE. V was cut by 4 bases and J by 0 bases, with 13 bases left in between. This CDR3 contains 15 residues. The CDR3 protein is CASSPQTALNTEAFF. Written as DNA, the CDR3 is TGTGCCAGCAGCCCCCAAACAGCCCTGAACACTGAAGCTTTCTTT.

This clone was recorded only once. This sequence joins TRBV7-6 and TRBJ1-2; the D gene is possibly TRBD1 (5 bases). From germline, CDR1 is SGHVS and CDR2 FNYEAQ. CDR3 size: 15 residues. Trimming removed 5 bases at V and 10 bases at J, with 23 bases between. The CDR3 spells CASSRGAGNRLSYTF. CDR3 nucleotide sequence: TGTGCCAGCAGCCGAGGGGCAGGGAATCGGCTATCCTACACCTTC. Filled out from reference TRBV7-6 and TRBJ1-2, the complete variable domain reads GAGVSQSPRYKVTKRGQDVALRCDPISGHVSLYWYRQALGQGPEFLTYFNYEAQQDKSGLPNDRFSAERPEGSISTLTIQRTEQRDSAMYRCASSRGAGNRLSYTFGSGTRLTVV.

The chain has TRBV9 and TRBJ2-2, with 8 bases fitting TRBD2. The CDR3 sequence is 18 residues long. The trim removed 4 bases at V and 0 bases at J, leaving 11 bases unmatched. The germline gives CDR1 SGDLS, CDR2 YYNGEE. The CDR3 reads CASSFEPGLVPNTGELFF. The CDR3 region has the DNA TGTGCCAGCAGCTTCGAACCGGGACTAGTCCCGAACACCGGGGAGCTGTTTTTT.

The V call is TRBV18, the J call TRBJ2-6, with 11 bases that match TRBD2. V was pared by 0 bases and J by 2 bases, with 6 bases of the junction left unmatched. Germline V gives CDR1 KGHSH, CDR2 LQKENI. The CDR3 spans 19 residues. The DNA for the CDR3 is TGTGCCAGCTCACCACCTACCACTAGCGGGAGTGCTGGGGCCAACGTCCTGACTTTC. Amino acids: CASSPPTTSGSAGANVLTF.

The chain has TRBV7-9 and TRBJ1-2; D gene ambiguous. The CDR3 sequence is 14 residues long. Between the trimmed V and J ends, which lost 2 bases and 1 base, there was a span of 8 bases. Germline CDR1 is SEHNR and CDR2 is FQNEAQ (reference sequence). The CDR3 DNA is TGTGCCAGCAGCTTAATGAGGGATAACTATGGCTACACCTTC. Amino acid sequence: CASSLMRDNYGYTF.

This clone is termed medium-sized. The rearrangement links TRBV10-2 to TRBJ1-2; TRBD1 is a possible D gene (6 bases). Trimming shortened V by 6 bases and J by 3 bases, and 11 bases separated the two germline ends. The CDR3 totals 13 residues. Germline values: CDR1 WSHSY, CDR2 SAAADI. The CDR3 nucleotides are TGCGCCAGCAGGGGCAGGGGAGACTATGGCTACACCTTC. Residues: CASRGRGDYGYTF.

This clone was counted a single time. CDR3 in amino acids: CASSLGRGFGETQYF. The CDR3 DNA sequence: TGTGCCAGCAGCCTCGGGCGGGGATTCGGGGAGACCCAGTACTTC. This chain links TRBV6-6 with TRBJ2-5; TRBD2 is a possible D gene (6 bases). Germline V gives CDR1 MNHNY, CDR2 SVGAGI (reference sequence). The CDR3 runs 15 residues. V lost 6 bases, J lost 5 bases, and 19 bases lay in between.

The chain is built from TRBV7-6 and TRBJ2-7; 9 nucleotides align to TRBD2. V was clipped by 7 bases and J by 1 base; unmatched bases: 8. CDR3 length: 15 residues. CDR1 is SGHVS and CDR2 is FNYEAQ in the germline V gene. The CDR3 nucleotides are TGTGCCAGCACGTCCCCCACTAGCGGGTCCTACGAGCAGTACGTC. It yields the protein CASTSPTSGSYEQYV.

This chain connects TRBV19 to TRBJ2-3; D is possibly TRBD2 (6 bases). Trimming pared 7 bases from V and 0 bases from J, leaving 14 bases between. The germline V gene encodes CDR1 LNHDA and CDR2 SQIVND (reference sequence). The CDR3 sequence is 15 residues long. The CDR3 region has the DNA TGTGCCAGTACGAACCGGAGGGGTAGCACAGATACGCAGTATTTT. It translates to CASTNRRGSTDTQYF.

This chain connects TRBV11-1 to TRBJ2-5; D possibly corresponds to TRBD2 (5 bases). There are 15 residues in the CDR3. Looked up from germline, CDR1 is SGHAT and CDR2 is FQDESV (reference sequence). Trimming cost V 5 bases and J 6 bases, with 19 bases left between them. The DNA for the CDR3 is TGTGCCAGCAGCACCGAGGCGGGCAGGTGGAAGACCCAGTACTTC. Translated, it gives CASSTEAGRWKTQYF.

This clone has only a few counts. The chain is built from TRBV10-1 and TRBJ2-7; 9 nucleotides line up with TRBD2. Germline V gene sequence: CDR1 WNHNN, CDR2 SYGVQD (reference sequence). V lost 4 bases, J lost 5 bases, and 6 bases stayed unmatched. The CDR3 runs 14 residues. The DNA of the CDR3 is TGCGCCAGCAGTGTAGTGAGCGGGAGGAACGAGCAGTACTTC. Protein product: CASSVVSGRNEQYF.

The gene calls are TRBV28 and TRBJ2-2; 7 bases are a match to TRBD1. The CDR3 has 15 residues. Germline V gene data show CDR1 as MDHEN and CDR2 as SYDVKM. V lost 2 bases to trimming and J lost 3 bases; unmatched junction nucleotides: 3. The CDR3 is CASSLQGVHTGELFF. In DNA form, the CDR3 reads TGTGCCAGCAGTTTACAGGGGGTGCACACCGGGGAGCTGTTTTTT. Full variable domain (outside the CDR3, taken from reference TRBV28 and TRBJ2-2): DVKVTQSSRYLVKRTGEKVFLECVQDMDHENMFWYRQDPGLGLRLIYFSYDVKMKEKGDIPEGYSVSREKKERFSLILESASTNQTSMYLCASSLQGVHTGELFFGEGSRLTVL.

The chain joins TRBV7-2 to TRBJ2-7; 8 positions match TRBD2. CDR3 size: 15 residues. CDR1 SGHTA and CDR2 FQGNSA come from the germline V gene. The trim removed 1 base at V and 3 bases at J, leaving 5 bases unmatched. The CDR3: CASSLGPGGDYEQYF. Here the CDR3 DNA reads TGTGCCAGCAGCTTAGGACCGGGAGGGGACTACGAGCAGTACTTC. The variable domain in full, with the rest retrieved from reference TRBV7-2 and TRBJ2-7, is GAGVSQSPSNKVTEKGKDVELRCDPISGHTALYWYRQSLGQGLEFLIYFQGNSAPDKSGLPSDRFSAERTGGSVSTLTIQRTQQEDSAVYLCASSLGPGGDYEQYFGPGTRLTVT.

The chain joins TRBV11-3 to TRBJ2-1; perhaps TRBD2 as D (6 bases). Germline CDR1 reads SGHNT; CDR2 reads YENEEA. The V gene lost 4 bases and the J gene lost 7 bases, with 11 bases spanning the gap. The CDR3 is 13 residues long. The CDR3 is CASSSGGGNEQFF. The CDR3 coding sequence is TGTGCCAGCAGCTCCGGGGGTGGGAATGAGCAGTTCTTC.